This TCR beta chain emerged from a study of low-dose radiotherapy and immunotherapy resistance in tumors. Study-level information: Ipilimumab 1 mg/kg every six weeks, together with nivolumab 240 mg every two weeks, was given intravenously to patients.

With TRAV- and TRBV-specific primers, first-strand cDNA was made, covering the alpha and beta chains. The authors ran about 18 PCR cycles to amplify TCRs with a constant-region primer and V-primer adapter. TCRdb analysed the reads with MiXCR anew, one entry per CDR3 protein. The table lists roughly 76,000 distinct CDR3 sequences, 18% of them singletons. Germline trimming cut 5 bases from V and 7 bases from J; bases unmatched to any gene: 12. The CDR3 sequence is 15 residues long. Documented time point: before trial treatment. The study gave donors nivolumab, ipilimumab, aspirin, low-dose cyclophosphamide and low-dose radiotherapy. Inclusion covered patients whose advanced solid tumors lacked tumor-infiltrating lymphocytes.

This TCR came from a male donor with prostate cancer. The J gene is TRBJ2-7, the V gene TRBV12-3 or TRBV12-4; 9 nucleotides match TRBD1. The input for sequencing was PBMCs, taken before treatment. CDR3 in amino acids: CASSMDRGGDREQYF. CDR3 DNA: TGTGCCAGCAGTATGGACAGGGGAGGGGACAGGGAGCAGTACTTC.